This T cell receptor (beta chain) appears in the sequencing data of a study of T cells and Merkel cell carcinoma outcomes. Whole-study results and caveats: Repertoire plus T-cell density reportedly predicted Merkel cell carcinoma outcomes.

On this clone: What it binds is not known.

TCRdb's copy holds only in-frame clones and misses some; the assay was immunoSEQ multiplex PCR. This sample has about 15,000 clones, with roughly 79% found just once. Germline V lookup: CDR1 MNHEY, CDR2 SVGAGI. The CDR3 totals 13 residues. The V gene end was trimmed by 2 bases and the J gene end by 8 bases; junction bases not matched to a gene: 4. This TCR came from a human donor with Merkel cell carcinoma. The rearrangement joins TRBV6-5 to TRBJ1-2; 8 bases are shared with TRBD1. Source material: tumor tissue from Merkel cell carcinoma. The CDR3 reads CASSYRRGRGYTF. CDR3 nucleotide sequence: TGTGCCAGCAGTTACCGCAGGGGGCGCGGCTACACCTTC.